This is a list of T cell receptor beta chains from one sample in a study of cytomegalovirus exposure and HLA in healthy donors. Measured with immunoSEQ multiplex PCR; TCRdb has only the in-frame clones, and not every one. The table shows under 200,000 clones, with around 75% occurring only once. Sequenced material: PBMCs. Receptors were obtained from a human donor in good health. The conserved cysteine and the conserved F or W are not part of the CDR3 here. Each record gives: J gene, V gene, CDR3 protein.

TRBJ2-3 | TRBV5-6 | ASNRRGSTDTQY
TRBJ2-7 | TRBV7-8 | ASSLATGDSYEQY
TRBJ1-3 | TRBV19 | ASSIDRRISGNTIY
TRBJ1-2 | TRBV19 | ASSIGGQFYGYT
TRBJ2-5 | TRBV2 | ASTRLAGGQETQY
TRBJ1-6 | TRBV27 | ASSLTGVGFSPLH
TRBJ1-6 | TRBV5-1 | ASSWGEGTVNSPPH
TRBJ1-1 | TRBV2 | ASKQGPYTEAF
TRBJ1-2 | TRBV5-6 | ASSQDIQGGRFGYT
TRBJ2-3 | TRBV7-2 | ASSLPSGPTQY
TRBJ1-1 | TRBV9 | ASSFHPGDTEAF
TRBJ2-1 | TRBV4-2 | ASSRVQGPEPYNEQF
TRBJ2-1 | TRBV7-2 | ASRDRGDSYNEQF
TRBJ2-1 | TRBV7-8 | ASSFTAGGLRYNEQF
TRBJ2-7 | TRBV9 | ASSPRGTSGEQY
TRBJ2-2 | TRBV5-1 | ASGLADTGELF
TRBJ2-6 | TRBV18 | ASSDRVSGANVLT
TRBJ1-1 | TRBV2 | ASSEAPHGTPLNTEAF
TRBJ2-5 | TRBV5-1 | ASSPTTGQETQY
TRBJ2-7 | TRBV6-5 | ASSYSPSDISYEQY
TRBJ1-5 | TRBV6-1 | ASSEVGLRPGYNQPQH
TRBJ2-3 | TRBV2 | ASSDSGGAEWTDTQY
TRBJ2-3 | TRBV6-1 | ASGGGFTDTQY
TRBJ1-3 | TRBV7-3 | ASSLNSGNTIY
TRBJ2-3 | TRBV5-1 | ASKSHRITSADTQY
TRBJ2-7 | TRBV27 | ASSLYGGVTSYEQY
TRBJ1-4 | TRBV27 | ASSLRENEKLF
TRBJ2-5 | TRBV6-6 | ASSLNRDSQETQY
TRBJ1-6 | TRBV6-1 | ASREQGSNWNSPLH
TRBJ1-2 | TRBV9 | ASSPRQGGGYGYT
TRBJ2-7 | TRBV9 | ASTPGWDRGYEQY
TRBJ2-2 | TRBV2 | ASGQNPPLAGGPLRTGELF
TRBJ1-2 | TRBV4-3 | ASSRDRGKYGYT
TRBJ2-3 | TRBV11-3 | ASSSLRTGSPDTQY
TRBJ2-7 | TRBV19 | ASSTSADYEQY
TRBJ2-5 | TRBV12-5 | ASGLTSGEAWTQY
TRBJ2-3 | TRBV7-8 | ASSLWTGVGSTDTQY
TRBJ1-4 | TRBV7-9 | ASSLARTGDVPTNEKLF
TRBJ1-2 | TRBV5-6 | ASSLDRGGGYT
TRBJ1-2 | TRBV5-1 | ASSWAGQGAFGGYT
TRBJ1-2 | TRBV9 | ASSASGGGGYGYT
TRBJ2-3 | TRBV4-3 | ASSQDGDIGSTDTQY
TRBJ1-1 | TRBV2 | ASNRQGATDTEAF
TRBJ1-5 | TRBV19 | ASSRPYSNQPQH
TRBJ1-5 | TRBV15 | ATSRVGTGGNQPQH
TRBJ1-4 | TRBV5-1 | ASSLQGATNEKLF
TRBJ2-7 | TRBV13 | ASSSQGYEQY
TRBJ1-1 | TRBV5-5 | ASSLTDEAF
TRBJ1-2 | TRBV28 | ASRLDRGTGYGYT
TRBJ1-2 | TRBV6-5 | ASISWDRPYGYT
TRBJ2-5 | TRBV9 | ASSPSQVDRGVEETQY
TRBJ2-2 | TRBV7-6 | ASSLAGGPSTGELF
TRBJ2-5 | TRBV27 | ASSFGWRSETQY
TRBJ2-2 | TRBV4-3 | ASSQETGGVGELF